This T cell receptor (beta chain) was recovered during a study of T cell changes during pregnancy in multiple sclerosis. Some clones are missing from TCRdb's copy, which holds only in-frame ones; the method was immunoSEQ multiplex PCR. In the table there are 95,000 to 150,000 clones, 90% to 95% of which are singletons. Germline loops: CDR1 MNHEY, CDR2 SMNVEV (reference sequence). J gave up 3 bases and V 7 bases, and 25 bases lay outside the gene matches. The CDR3 contains 20 residues. The V gene is TRBV27, the J gene TRBJ2-7, with TRBD1 matching 9 bases. This clonotype originated in a female donor with multiple sclerosis, enrolled in a pregnancy study. Sequences were derived from peripheral blood, sampled before pregnancy. CDR3 bases: TGTGCCAGCACCCCCCTAACCGGACAGGGGCGGAAAATTGGTTTCTACGAGCAGTACTTC. Its translation is CASTPLTGQGRKIGFYEQYF.